This is a list of T cell receptor beta chains from one sample in a study of a mutant IDH1 vaccine in newly diagnosed glioma. These TCRs' antigens remain unknown. Profiling relied on immunoSEQ multiplex PCR, and the TCRdb table lists in-frame clones only, not all of them. This table has about 30,000 clones, 88% appearing once. The source material was PBMCs, sampled from a glioma patient whose treatment included an IDH1 peptide vaccine. The receptors stem from a middle-aged man with glioma. Both conserved end residues are part of each CDR3. The D gene is left open where the match is weak. Some rows have no size entry. The others give once, few or many, or a class for an expanded clone.

D gene: NA
clone size: NA
V gene: TRBV4-3
J gene: TRBJ1-3
CDR3 DNA: TGCGCCAGCAGCCCTGCAAAGTCGGGTGCCACCATATATTTT
CDR3 protein: CASSPAKSGATIYF

D gene: NA
clone size: NA
V gene: TRBV2
J gene: TRBJ1-6
CDR3 DNA: TGTGCCAGCACCGTGGGGGTAGTGTATAATTCACCCCTCCACTTT
CDR3 protein: CASTVGVVYNSPLHF

D gene: NA
clone size: NA
V gene: TRBV27
J gene: TRBJ1-5
CDR3 DNA: TGTGCCAGCAGTTTGGATCGGTGGCGGCCCCAGCATTTT
CDR3 protein: CASSLDRWRPQHF

D gene: NA
clone size: once
V gene: TRBV11-2
J gene: TRBJ2-7
CDR3 DNA: TGTGCCAGCAGCTTTAATCAGCTGTACGAGCAGTACTTC
CDR3 protein: CASSFNQLYEQYF

D gene: NA
clone size: NA
V gene: TRBV6-5
J gene: TRBJ2-7
CDR3 DNA: TGTGCCAGCAGTTACGGGCAGGGGACCTCCTACGAGCAGTACTTC
CDR3 protein: CASSYGQGTSYEQYF

D gene: NA
clone size: NA
V gene: TRBV7-2
J gene: TRBJ1-4
CDR3 DNA: TGTGCCAGCAGCTTAGATTCCGGACATAATGAAAAACTGTTTTTT
CDR3 protein: CASSLDSGHNEKLFF

D gene: NA
clone size: NA
V gene: TRBV18
J gene: TRBJ2-2
CDR3 DNA: TGTGCCAGCTCACTACCCCGGGGCGCGGCGTACGCCGGGGAGCTGTTTTTT
CDR3 protein: CASSLPRGAAYAGELFF

D gene: TRBD2
clone size: NA
V gene: TRBV6-4
J gene: TRBJ2-3
CDR3 DNA: TGTGCCAGCAGTGATCGCGGGGGGGTTGAAGATACGCAGTATTTT
CDR3 protein: CASSDRGGVEDTQYF

D gene: NA
clone size: once
V gene: TRBV15
J gene: TRBJ1-1
CDR3 DNA: TGTGCCACCAGCAGAGAAGCGAACACTGAAGCTTTCTTT
CDR3 protein: CATSREANTEAFF

D gene: TRBD1
clone size: NA
V gene: TRBV19
J gene: TRBJ1-3
CDR3 DNA: TGTGCCAGTAGTACCACAGGGGGCACTGGAAACACCATATATTTT
CDR3 protein: CASSTTGGTGNTIYF

D gene: NA
clone size: NA
V gene: TRBV6-1
J gene: TRBJ2-1
CDR3 DNA: TGTGCCAGCAGCAGCATACTCACCTACAATGAGCAGTTCTTC
CDR3 protein: CASSSILTYNEQFF

D gene: NA
clone size: NA
V gene: TRBV21-1
J gene: TRBJ2-7
CDR3 DNA: TGTGCCAGCAGCTCCTACGAGCAGTACTTC
CDR3 protein: CASSSYEQYF

D gene: NA
clone size: NA
V gene: TRBV5-8
J gene: TRBJ1-5
CDR3 DNA: TGTGCCAGCAGCCGCCGACAGATTTATAGCAATCAGCCCCAGCATTTT
CDR3 protein: CASSRRQIYSNQPQHF

D gene: NA
clone size: once
V gene: TRBV6-6
J gene: TRBJ2-6
CDR3 DNA: TGTGCCAGCAGCCACAACTCTGGGGCCAACGTCCTGACTTTC
CDR3 protein: CASSHNSGANVLTF

D gene: TRBD2
clone size: NA
V gene: TRBV7-3
J gene: TRBJ2-5
CDR3 DNA: TGTGCCAGCAGCCCAAACCGGACTAGCCAAGAGACCCAGTACTTC
CDR3 protein: CASSPNRTSQETQYF

D gene: TRBD1
clone size: NA
V gene: TRBV7-8
J gene: TRBJ1-2
CDR3 DNA: TGTGCCAGCAGCTGGGACAGGGAGGGCTACACCTTC
CDR3 protein: CASSWDREGYTF

D gene: NA
clone size: NA
V gene: TRBV11-2
J gene: TRBJ2-7
CDR3 DNA: TGTGCCAGCAGCCCCATCCTCCCGACAGACGTCTACGAGCAGTACTTC
CDR3 protein: CASSPILPTDVYEQYF

D gene: NA
clone size: NA
V gene: TRBV19
J gene: TRBJ2-1
CDR3 DNA: TGTGCCAGTAGTGTCCGGAGCGGGTACAATGAGCAGTTCTTC
CDR3 protein: CASSVRSGYNEQFF

D gene: NA
clone size: NA
V gene: TRBV7-8
J gene: TRBJ1-4
CDR3 DNA: TGTGCCAGCAGCCCAGTCTGGGCCACTAATGAAAAACTGTTTTTT
CDR3 protein: CASSPVWATNEKLFF

D gene: NA
clone size: NA
V gene: TRBV30
J gene: TRBJ1-4
CDR3 DNA: TGTGCCTGGAGTGAGAGGCTTAATGAAAAACTGTTTTTT
CDR3 protein: CAWSERLNEKLFF

D gene: NA
clone size: NA
V gene: TRBV6-5
J gene: TRBJ1-1
CDR3 DNA: TGTGCCAGCAGTTACTCACCGAACTTCAACACTGAAGCTTTCTTT
CDR3 protein: CASSYSPNFNTEAFF

D gene: TRBD2
clone size: few
V gene: TRBV4-3
J gene: TRBJ2-7
CDR3 DNA: TGCGCCAGCAGCCAAGACCCCCCACTAGCGGGGGGCCCTTCCTACGAGCAGTACTTC
CDR3 protein: CASSQDPPLAGGPSYEQYF

D gene: NA
clone size: NA
V gene: TRBV2
J gene: TRBJ2-2
CDR3 DNA: TGTGCCAGCAGCTCCCTGGGCCTCCCAGCCGGTCCCAACACCGGGGAGCTGTTTTTT
CDR3 protein: CASSSLGLPAGPNTGELFF

D gene: NA
clone size: NA
V gene: TRBV10-1
J gene: TRBJ2-3
CDR3 DNA: TGCGCCAGCAGTGAGTCCGGGTTGGATACGCAGTATTTT
CDR3 protein: CASSESGLDTQYF

D gene: TRBD2
clone size: NA
V gene: TRBV10-1
J gene: TRBJ2-6
CDR3 DNA: TGCGCCAGCAGATCGGTAGCGGGAGGTCCACTCTCTGGGGCCAACGTCCTGACTTTC
CDR3 protein: CASRSVAGGPLSGANVLTF

D gene: NA
clone size: once
V gene: TRBV7-9
J gene: TRBJ1-1
CDR3 DNA: TGTGCCAGCAGCTTAGTGGGCAGGGGGAACACTGAAGCTTTCTTT
CDR3 protein: CASSLVGRGNTEAFF

D gene: NA
clone size: NA
V gene: TRBV5-4
J gene: TRBJ1-2
CDR3 DNA: TGTGCCAGCAGCTTGGCCGGGCAGATAAACTATGGCTACACCTTC
CDR3 protein: CASSLAGQINYGYTF

D gene: TRBD2
clone size: NA
V gene: TRBV5-1
J gene: TRBJ2-1
CDR3 DNA: TGCGCCAGCAGCTTGGTTATAGCGGGGACCTACAATGAGCAGTTCTTC
CDR3 protein: CASSLVIAGTYNEQFF

D gene: NA
clone size: NA
V gene: TRBV10-2
J gene: TRBJ1-5
CDR3 DNA: TGCGCCAGCGGGGGGAATAGCAATCAGCCCCAGCATTTT
CDR3 protein: CASGGNSNQPQHF

D gene: NA
clone size: NA
V gene: TRBV10-3
J gene: TRBJ2-7
CDR3 DNA: TGTGCCATCAGTGCGGACTACCCAACCTACGAGCAGTACTTC
CDR3 protein: CAISADYPTYEQYF

D gene: NA
clone size: NA
V gene: TRBV5-8
J gene: TRBJ2-1
CDR3 DNA: TGTGCCAGCAGCGCATTTGGGAATGAGCAGTTCTTC
CDR3 protein: CASSAFGNEQFF

D gene: TRBD2
clone size: NA
V gene: TRBV30
J gene: TRBJ2-3
CDR3 DNA: TGTGCCTGGAGCGGACTAGCTGTCACAGATACGCAGTATTTT
CDR3 protein: CAWSGLAVTDTQYF

D gene: NA
clone size: NA
V gene: TRBV19
J gene: TRBJ1-1
CDR3 DNA: TGTGCCAGTACTCTCCCCGGGGGGGGAATGAACACTGAAGCTTTCTTT
CDR3 protein: CASTLPGGGMNTEAFF

D gene: NA
clone size: NA
V gene: TRBV5-1
J gene: TRBJ1-5
CDR3 DNA: TGCGCCAGCAGCTTGGGTCGTGGGGATGGCAATCAGCCCCAGCATTTT
CDR3 protein: CASSLGRGDGNQPQHF

D gene: TRBD2
clone size: NA
V gene: TRBV9
J gene: TRBJ2-7
CDR3 DNA: TGTGCCAGCAGCGTAGATTTGACTAGCGGGAGGGCGCAGTACTTC
CDR3 protein: CASSVDLTSGRAQYF

D gene: NA
clone size: NA
V gene: TRBV29-1
J gene: TRBJ1-1
CDR3 DNA: TGCAGCGTTCACCAGGGGTCTGAAGCTTTCTTT
CDR3 protein: CSVHQGSEAFF

D gene: NA
clone size: NA
V gene: TRBV6-6
J gene: TRBJ1-1
CDR3 DNA: TGTGCCAGCAGTTACTCGATAGGACAGACTGAAGCTTTCTTT
CDR3 protein: CASSYSIGQTEAFF

D gene: NA
clone size: NA
V gene: TRBV12-1
J gene: TRBJ1-5
CDR3 DNA: TGTGCCAGCAGCTCTACCCGGGACAGGGCAAAGCAGCCCCAGCATTTT
CDR3 protein: CASSSTRDRAKQPQHF

D gene: NA
clone size: medium-sized
V gene: TRBV11-2
J gene: TRBJ1-2
CDR3 DNA: TGTGCCAGCAGCCTCCCCGTTACGGGGGGGCCCTATAACTATGGCTACACCTTC
CDR3 protein: CASSLPVTGGPYNYGYTF

D gene: NA
clone size: NA
V gene: TRBV7-9
J gene: TRBJ2-2
CDR3 DNA: TGTGCCAGCAGCTTAGGGTGGGCCGGGGAGCTGTTTTTT
CDR3 protein: CASSLGWAGELFF

D gene: NA
clone size: NA
V gene: TRBV19
J gene: TRBJ2-2
CDR3 DNA: TGTGCCAGTAGTATGGGGGCCCCCACCGGGGAGCTGTTTTTT
CDR3 protein: CASSMGAPTGELFF

D gene: NA
clone size: few
V gene: TRBV7-9
J gene: TRBJ1-1
CDR3 DNA: TGTGCCAGCAGCCCTACAGGATTTAACACTGAAGCTTTCTTT
CDR3 protein: CASSPTGFNTEAFF

D gene: TRBD1
clone size: NA
V gene: TRBV11-2
J gene: TRBJ1-1
CDR3 DNA: TGTGCCAGCAGCCCCTCGGACAGGGCAAACACTGAAGCTTTCTTT
CDR3 protein: CASSPSDRANTEAFF

D gene: TRBD1
clone size: NA
V gene: TRBV6-1
J gene: TRBJ1-3
CDR3 DNA: TGTGCCAGCAGTGTGACAGGGGTTGGAAACACCATATATTTT
CDR3 protein: CASSVTGVGNTIYF

D gene: TRBD1
clone size: few
V gene: TRBV19
J gene: TRBJ2-2
CDR3 DNA: TGTGCCAGTAGTATAACGTTCGGACAGGGGCTCGCCGGGGAGCTGTTTTTT
CDR3 protein: CASSITFGQGLAGELFF

D gene: TRBD1
clone size: once
V gene: TRBV7-8
J gene: TRBJ1-5
CDR3 DNA: TGTGCCAGCAGCTTCGGACAGGGCGGTCAGCCCCAGCATTTT
CDR3 protein: CASSFGQGGQPQHF

D gene: NA
clone size: NA
V gene: TRBV12-5
J gene: TRBJ2-7
CDR3 DNA: TGTGCTAGTGCCCTTGGAGACGCGGCCTCCTACGAGCAGTACTTC
CDR3 protein: CASALGDAASYEQYF

D gene: NA
clone size: once
V gene: TRBV11-1
J gene: TRBJ2-7
CDR3 DNA: TGTGCCAGCAGCAAGAGACAGGGAGGCGACGAGCAGTACTTC
CDR3 protein: CASSKRQGGDEQYF

D gene: NA
clone size: NA
V gene: TRBV6-5
J gene: TRBJ2-4
CDR3 DNA: TGTGCCAGCAGTCCGGTAGGGGTGCACAAAAACATTCAGTACTTC
CDR3 protein: CASSPVGVHKNIQYF

D gene: TRBD2
clone size: NA
V gene: TRBV30
J gene: TRBJ2-1
CDR3 DNA: TGTGCCTGGAGTAGGGTAGCGGGGGGCTACAATGAGCAGTTCTTC
CDR3 protein: CAWSRVAGGYNEQFF

D gene: NA
clone size: NA
V gene: TRBV28
J gene: TRBJ1-3
CDR3 DNA: TGTGCCAGCAGTTGGAGGGGAAACACCATATATTTT
CDR3 protein: CASSWRGNTIYF

D gene: NA
clone size: NA
V gene: TRBV6-1
J gene: TRBJ1-2
CDR3 DNA: TGTGCCAGCAGTGAACAGGAGGGGAGCTATGGCTACACCTTC
CDR3 protein: CASSEQEGSYGYTF